The 32 T cell receptor beta chains reported below all come from one sample, sequenced in a study of cytomegalovirus exposure and HLA in healthy donors. Sequencing was performed with immunoSEQ multiplex PCR; in TCRdb, only in-frame clones are kept and a portion is missing. This sample carries roughly 300,000 clones, roughly 87% of them seen once, and the ten largest clones take over 1%. Sequencing was performed on PBMCs. These receptor sequences come from a woman aged 30 to 39 in good health and CMV-seropositive.

This sequence joins TRBV11-3 and TRBJ2-1; TRBD2 might be the D (6 bases). This CDR3 has 15 residues. Germline CDR1 SGHNT, CDR2 YENEEA. Trimming removed 4 bases from V and 1 base from J, with 11 bases in between. The CDR3 nucleotides are TGTGCCAGCAGCTCCAGCGGGCTATCCTACAATGAGCAGTTCTTC. It translates to CASSSSGLSYNEQFF.

The V call is TRBV2, the J call TRBJ2-7; D perhaps matches TRBD1 (5 bases). This CDR3 comprises 13 residues. The V end was cut by 7 bases, the J end by 2 bases, with 12 bases between. CDR1 is SNHLY, CDR2 FYNNEI, per germline. As DNA, the CDR3 is TGTGCCAGCAATGGGGCGGTGACCTACGAGCAGTACTTC. Its protein product is CASNGAVTYEQYF.

The chain carries TRBV11-3 and TRBJ2-1, with 8 bases identical to TRBD1. The length of the CDR3 is 17 residues. From germline, CDR1 is SGHNT and CDR2 YENEEA. The junction had 9 bases not matched to a gene; V was cut back by 5 bases and J by 0 bases. CDR3 DNA sequence: TGTGCCAGCAGCCTCGGACAGGGTTGGAGCTCCTACAATGAGCAGTTCTTC. Translation gives CASSLGQGWSSYNEQFF.

As DNA, the CDR3 is TGTGCCAGCAGTGAAGCGGCGGGAAAACAAGAGACCCAGTACTTC. Translating gives CASSEAAGKQETQYF. The chain uses TRBV6-1 and TRBJ2-5; the D gene is possibly TRBD2 (6 bases). CDR3 length: 15 residues. V was clipped by 0 bases and J by 2 bases, with 10 bases between them. The germline gives CDR1 MNHNS, CDR2 SASEGT.

This clone was recorded a few times. The CDR3 DNA sequence: TGTGCCTGGACGACCGGCACGGGTCAGCCCCAGCATTTT. This translates into CAWTTGTGQPQHF. The gene calls are TRBV30 and TRBJ1-5; no firm D call. The germline CDR1 and CDR2 sequences are GTSNPN and SVGIG (reference sequence). V was clipped by 4 bases and J by 6 bases, with 13 bases between them. This CDR3 is 13 amino acids long.

The chain is built from TRBV19 and TRBJ1-6; D is perhaps TRBD1 (5 bases). V lost 7 bases and J lost 10, with 17 bases in between. CDR1 is LNHDA, CDR2 SQIVND, per germline (reference sequence). CDR3 length: 14 amino acids. In DNA form, the CDR3 reads TGTGCCAGTAACTCGAGGGGCGATCTCTCACCCCTCCACTTT. This translates into CASNSRGDLSPLHF.

The chain recombines TRBV19 with TRBJ1-5; D gene ambiguous. The germline V and J ends were trimmed by 1 base and 5 bases, with 6 bases remaining between them. The CDR3 has 13 residues. Germline lookup yields CDR1 LNHDA and CDR2 SQIVND (reference sequence). In DNA form, the CDR3 reads TGTGCCAGTAGTATAGGTCCCCATCAGCCCCAGCATTTT. Protein: CASSIGPHQPQHF.

V gene TRBV6-1 combines with J gene TRBJ1-1, with D uncertain. Germline CDR1 MNHNS, CDR2 SASEGT. V dropped 6 bases and J dropped 4 bases, with 6 bases sitting between them. The CDR3 is 11 residues long. CDR3 coding DNA: TGTGCCAGCAGGGTGGGCACTGAAGCTTTCTTT. As protein: CASRVGTEAFF.

This rearrangement joins TRBV9 to TRBJ2-3; 10 nucleotides agree with TRBD2. This CDR3 is 16 amino acids long. Germline CDR1 reads SGDLS; CDR2 reads YYNGEE. Losses at the gene ends were 0 bases for V and 6 bases for J; bases not matched to a gene: 7. The CDR3 bases are TGTGCCAGCAGCGTAGTTCCTAGCGGGGGCGGGGATACGCAGTATTTT. This sequence encodes CASSVVPSGGGDTQYF.

The J gene is TRBJ1-1, the V gene TRBV11-2; possibly TRBD1 for D (5 bases). Germline CDR1 is SGHAT and CDR2 is FQNNGV. V lost 2 bases to trimming and J lost 8 bases, with 12 bases between them. This CDR3 is 13 amino acids long. The CDR3 DNA reads as TGTGCCAGCAGCTTACAGGGACTCGGGGAAGCTTTCTTT. Encoded protein: CASSLQGLGEAFF.

The V call is TRBV28, the J call TRBJ1-4, with TRBD1 as a possible D gene (5 bases). Trimming took off 3 bases at V and 1 base at J, with 15 bases between the two ends. Germline values: CDR1 MDHEN, CDR2 SYDVKM. This CDR3 comprises 17 residues. The CDR3 loop is CASSFSQGLVTNEKLFF. The CDR3 nucleotides read TGTGCCAGCAGTTTCAGCCAGGGACTAGTAACTAATGAAAAACTGTTTTTT.

V usage is TRBV4-2 and J usage is TRBJ2-7, with a weak D call TRBD1 (5 bases). The CDR3 totals 17 residues. Between the trimmed V and J ends, which lost 4 bases and 2 bases, there was a span of 21 bases. Germline V gives CDR1 LGHNA, CDR2 YNFKEQ. CDR3 in amino acids: CASSPALDNPTAYEQYF. CDR3 sequence (DNA): TGTGCCAGCAGCCCGGCCCTGGACAACCCTACGGCCTACGAGCAGTACTTC.

CDR3 nucleotide sequence: TGTGCCATCAGTGAGTCTACAGGGGTCCCCTATGGCTACACCTTC. Translating gives CAISESTGVPYGYTF. The chain recombines TRBV10-3 with TRBJ1-2; 7 bases map to TRBD1. CDR3 length: 15 amino acids. V trimming: 0 bases; J trimming: 4 bases; junction bases outside the gene matches: 5. Germline assignment: CDR1 ENHRY and CDR2 SYGVKD.

This clone was observed once. The chain links TRBV6-5 to TRBJ2-1, with TRBD2 identical over 8 bases. This CDR3 has 15 amino acids. The trim removed 0 bases at V and 7 bases at J, leaving 5 bases unmatched. Germline V gene sequence: CDR1 MNHEY, CDR2 SVGAGI. The CDR3 loop is CASSYSNGGGNEQFF. In nucleotides, the CDR3 is TGTGCCAGCAGTTACTCGAACGGGGGGGGAAATGAGCAGTTCTTC.

This chain joins TRBV10-3 and TRBJ2-7, with a weak D call TRBD1 (5 bases). Trimming cost V 2 bases and J 0 bases, with 8 bases left between them. The CDR3 has 14 amino acids. CDR1 and CDR2 (germline): ENHRY, SYGVKD. Here the CDR3 reads CAISEGHNSYEQYF. The CDR3 coding sequence is TGTGCCATCAGTGAGGGACACAACTCCTACGAGCAGTACTTC.

The chain employs TRBV5-1 and TRBJ2-7; 12 bases align to TRBD2. Germline assignment: CDR1 SGHRS and CDR2 YFSETQ. After removal of 3 bases from V and 6 bases from J, the junction contained 7 bases not matched to a gene. This CDR3 comprises 15 residues. The CDR3 protein is CASSSLAGGPFEQYF. The CDR3 bases are TGCGCCAGCAGCTCCCTAGCGGGGGGGCCTTTCGAGCAGTACTTC.

The chain has TRBV5-1 and TRBJ2-7; the match to TRBD2 covers 9 bases. Germline-derived CDR1 and CDR2 are SGHRS and YFSETQ. CDR3 size: 16 residues. V lost 4 bases and J lost 3; bases outside the gene matches: 11. CDR3: CASSPRGVAGDYEQYF. DNA for the CDR3: TGCGCCAGCAGCCCGCGGGGGGTAGCGGGAGACTACGAGCAGTACTTC.

CDR3 loop: CASSQSPSGRTGYEQFF. CDR3 nucleotides: TGCGCCAGCAGCCAATCCCCTAGCGGGAGAACAGGATACGAGCAGTTCTTC. The chain joins TRBV4-3 to TRBJ2-1; the match to TRBD2 covers 10 bases. There are 17 residues in the CDR3. The ends lost 2 bases at V and 10 bases at J; junction bases unmatched: 14. Germline V gene data show CDR1 as LGHNA and CDR2 as YSLEER.

The V call is TRBV13, the J call TRBJ2-4; D remains unclear. With 7 bases removed from V and 3 bases from J, the gap between germline ends came to 13 bases. The CDR3 runs to 14 residues. Looked up from germline, CDR1 is PRHDT and CDR2 is FYEKMQ (reference sequence). As DNA, the CDR3 is TGTGCCAGCAAGAAGGGATTTGGCAAAAACATTCAGTACTTC. Translated, it gives CASKKGFGKNIQYF.

The chain recombines TRBV28 with TRBJ1-1, with no clear D. V lost 5 bases, J lost 1 base, and 14 bases lay in between. Germline assignment: CDR1 MDHEN and CDR2 SYDVKM. The CDR3 extends over 15 amino acids. The CDR3 coding sequence is TGTGCCAGCAGTCCCCGTGGAGGGCCGAACACTGAAGCTTTCTTT. Protein: CASSPRGGPNTEAFF.

This clone was detected only a few times. The chain joins TRBV5-1 to TRBJ2-5; no definite D call. Per the germline V gene, CDR1 is SGHRS and CDR2 is YFSETQ. The CDR3 contains 14 residues. Trimming left V 1 base short and J 1 base short, with 8 bases between. For the CDR3, the DNA is TGCGCCAGCAGCTTGCAACGGCCCCAAGAGACCCAGTACTTC. This sequence encodes CASSLQRPQETQYF.

The J gene is TRBJ1-1, the V gene TRBV5-6, with D uncertain. Germline CDR1 and CDR2: SGHDT and YYEEEE. V lost 1 base to trimming and J lost 1 base, with 5 bases between them. This CDR3 is built from 13 residues. CDR3 sequence reads: CASSLSANTEAFF. The CDR3 DNA follows: TGTGCCAGCAGCTTGTCGGCGAACACTGAAGCTTTCTTT.

This clone was seen a single time. The chain links TRBV29-1 to TRBJ2-3; D not certain. V was clipped by 0 bases and J by 2 bases, with 9 bases between them. CDR3 length: 14 residues. Germline V lookup: CDR1 SQVTM, CDR2 ANQGSEA. The DNA for the CDR3 is TGCAGCGTTGAAGATCGAGGTCTCACAGATACGCAGTATTTT. It codes for CSVEDRGLTDTQYF.

This chain joins TRBV5-1 and TRBJ1-2; no clear D gene. CDR1 and CDR2 from the germline V gene are SGHRS and YFSETQ. This CDR3 has 14 residues. V lost 0 bases and J lost 1, with 7 bases in between. CDR3 bases: TGCGCCAGCAGCTTGGATAGCAGTAACTATGGCTACACCTTC. Translated: CASSLDSSNYGYTF.

The chain links TRBV7-6 to TRBJ1-6; TRBD1 agrees at 8 bases. The V segment lost 5 bases and the J segment 0 bases; nucleotides outside the gene matches: 6. There are 17 residues in the CDR3. Germline CDR1 SGHVS, CDR2 FNYEAQ. The CDR3 DNA reads as TGTGCCAGCAGCGCCTGGACAGGGAGCTCCTATAATTCACCCCTCCACTTT. This gives the protein CASSAWTGSSYNSPLHF.

This clone was recorded a few times. This chain connects TRBV15 to TRBJ1-4; D may be TRBD1 (6 bases). The V and J ends lost 1 base and 8 bases respectively, with 17 bases between them. The CDR3 runs 16 residues. Germline CDR1 is LNHNV and CDR2 is YYDKDF (reference sequence). The CDR3 DNA sequence: TGTGCCACCAGCAGAGTTGGCAGGGGAATGCAGGAAAAACTGTTTTTT. Translation gives CATSRVGRGMQEKLFF.

The rearrangement uses TRBV27 and TRBJ2-5; the match to TRBD2 covers 7 bases. The length of the CDR3 is 16 residues. V gave up 6 bases and J gave up 4 bases; unmatched junction bases: 14. CDR1 is MNHEY and CDR2 is SMNVEV in the germline V gene (reference sequence). The CDR3 DNA reads TGTGCCAGCAGCGGACTAGAAAGAATGGGGAGAGAGACCCAGTACTTC. Its translation: CASSGLERMGRETQYF.

The gene calls are TRBV7-9 and TRBJ1-6; 10 bases fit TRBD1. Germline V CDR1 and CDR2: SEHNR, FQNEAQ (reference sequence). The junction had 8 bases not matched to a gene; V was cut back by 6 bases and J by 9 bases. The CDR3 totals 15 residues. This CDR3 is CASSRAGTGVSPLHF. The CDR3 nucleotides read TGTGCCAGCAGTAGGGCCGGGACAGGGGTTTCACCCCTCCACTTT.

The V and J genes are TRBV7-2 and TRBJ1-3; TRBD1 agrees at 8 bases. CDR1 and CDR2 from the germline V gene are SGHTA and FQGNSA. The J segment lost 1 base and the V segment lost 1 base, leaving 6 bases of the junction unmatched. The CDR3 has 17 amino acids. The CDR3 nucleotides read TGTGCCAGCAGCTTAGAGGGGACAGGCAGGTCTGGAAACACCATATATTTT. Translation: CASSLEGTGRSGNTIYF.

V and J are TRBV7-9 and TRBJ1-2, with TRBD1 matching 9 bases. V shed 1 base, J shed 8 bases, and the junction held 5 bases outside the gene matches. Germline V gives CDR1 SEHNR, CDR2 FQNEAQ (reference sequence). This CDR3 region has 14 residues. DNA of the CDR3: TGTGCCAGCAGCTTAGACACAGGGGGCGAGGGCTACACCTTC. Its translation: CASSLDTGGEGYTF.

The chain couples TRBV6-1 to TRBJ2-5; perhaps TRBD1 as D (6 bases). This CDR3 contains 14 residues. Germline lookup yields CDR1 MNHNS and CDR2 SASEGT. V lost 3 bases and J 5 bases, leaving 13 bases between the germline ends. CDR3 nucleotide sequence: TGTGCCAGCAGTGATAGACAGGTATTTGAGACCCAGTACTTC. Translated, it gives CASSDRQVFETQYF.

The J gene is TRBJ2-3, the V gene TRBV9; TRBD2 agrees at 14 bases. V trimming: 3 bases; J trimming: 6 bases; junction bases outside the gene matches: 3. Per the germline V gene, CDR1 is SGDLS and CDR2 is YYNGEE. There are 15 residues in the CDR3. CDR3 residues: CASSATSGGVDTQYF. The CDR3 DNA reads TGTGCCAGCAGCGCGACTAGCGGGGGGGTGGATACGCAGTATTTT.